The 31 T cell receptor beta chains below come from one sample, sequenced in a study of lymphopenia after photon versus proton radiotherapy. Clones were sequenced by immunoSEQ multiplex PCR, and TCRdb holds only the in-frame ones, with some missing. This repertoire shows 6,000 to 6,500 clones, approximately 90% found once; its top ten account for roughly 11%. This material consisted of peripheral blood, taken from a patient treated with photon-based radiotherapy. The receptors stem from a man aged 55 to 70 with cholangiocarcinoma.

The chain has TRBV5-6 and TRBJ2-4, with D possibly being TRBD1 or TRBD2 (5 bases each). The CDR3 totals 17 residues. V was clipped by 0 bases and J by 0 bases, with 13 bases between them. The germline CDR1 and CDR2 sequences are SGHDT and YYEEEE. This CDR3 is CASSLAGTPIAKNIQYF. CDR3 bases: TGTGCCAGCAGCTTGGCCGGGACCCCTATAGCCAAAAACATTCAGTACTTC.

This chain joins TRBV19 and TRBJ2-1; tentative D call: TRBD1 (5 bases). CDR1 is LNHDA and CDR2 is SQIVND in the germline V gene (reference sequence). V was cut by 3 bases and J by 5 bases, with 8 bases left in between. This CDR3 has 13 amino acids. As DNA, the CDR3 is TGTGCCAGTAGTATTGACAGAAACAATGAGCAGTTCTTC. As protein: CASSIDRNNEQFF.

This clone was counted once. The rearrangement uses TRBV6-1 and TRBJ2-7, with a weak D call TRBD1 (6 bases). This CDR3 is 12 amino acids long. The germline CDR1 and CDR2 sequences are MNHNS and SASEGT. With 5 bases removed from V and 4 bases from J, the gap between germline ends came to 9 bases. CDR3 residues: CASSTQGYEQYF. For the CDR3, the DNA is TGTGCCAGCAGTACACAGGGTTACGAGCAGTACTTC.

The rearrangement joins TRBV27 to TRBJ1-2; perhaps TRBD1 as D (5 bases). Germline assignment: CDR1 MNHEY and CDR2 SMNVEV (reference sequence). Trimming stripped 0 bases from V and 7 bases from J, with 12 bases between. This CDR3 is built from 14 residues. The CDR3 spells CASSLSGPAGGYTF. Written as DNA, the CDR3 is TGTGCCAGCAGTTTATCGGGACCCGCGGGTGGCTACACCTTC.

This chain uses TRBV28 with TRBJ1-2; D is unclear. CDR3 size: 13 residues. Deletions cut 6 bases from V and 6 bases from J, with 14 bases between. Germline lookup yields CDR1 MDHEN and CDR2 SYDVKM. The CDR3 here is CASSPMQVHGYTF. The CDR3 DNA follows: TGTGCCAGCAGCCCCATGCAGGTACATGGCTACACCTTC.

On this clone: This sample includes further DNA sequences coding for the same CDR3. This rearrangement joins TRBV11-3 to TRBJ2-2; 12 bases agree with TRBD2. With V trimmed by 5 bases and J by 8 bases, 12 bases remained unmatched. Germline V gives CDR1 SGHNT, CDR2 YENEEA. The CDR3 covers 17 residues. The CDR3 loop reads CASSQGLAGGKAGELFF. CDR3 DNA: TGTGCCAGCAGCCAGGGTCTAGCGGGGGGGAAGGCTGGGGAGCTGTTTTTT.

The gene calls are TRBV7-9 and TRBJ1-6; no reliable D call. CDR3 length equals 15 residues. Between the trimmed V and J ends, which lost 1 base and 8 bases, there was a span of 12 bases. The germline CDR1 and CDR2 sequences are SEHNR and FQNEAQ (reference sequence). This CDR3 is CASSLGASVDSPLHF. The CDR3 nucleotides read TGTGCCAGCAGCTTAGGGGCCTCAGTGGATTCACCCCTCCACTTT.

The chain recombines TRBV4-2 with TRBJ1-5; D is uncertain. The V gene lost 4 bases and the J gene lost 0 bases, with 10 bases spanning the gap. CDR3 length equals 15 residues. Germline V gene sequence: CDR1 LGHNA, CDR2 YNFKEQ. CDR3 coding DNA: TGTGCCAGCAGCCCCATTTGGGATAGCAATCAGCCCCAGCATTTT. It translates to CASSPIWDSNQPQHF.

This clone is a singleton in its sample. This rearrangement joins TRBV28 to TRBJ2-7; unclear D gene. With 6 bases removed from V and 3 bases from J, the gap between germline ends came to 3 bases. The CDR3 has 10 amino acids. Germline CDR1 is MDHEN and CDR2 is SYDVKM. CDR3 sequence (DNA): TGTGCCAGCAGCGGCTACGAGCAGTACTTC. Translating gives CASSGYEQYF.

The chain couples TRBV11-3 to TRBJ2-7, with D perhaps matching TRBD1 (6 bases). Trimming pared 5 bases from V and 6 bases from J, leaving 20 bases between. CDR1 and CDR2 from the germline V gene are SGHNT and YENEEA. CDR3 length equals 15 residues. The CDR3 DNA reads TGTGCCAGCAGCCGAGAGGCACAGGGAGTGACCGAGCAGTACTTC. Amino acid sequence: CASSREAQGVTEQYF.

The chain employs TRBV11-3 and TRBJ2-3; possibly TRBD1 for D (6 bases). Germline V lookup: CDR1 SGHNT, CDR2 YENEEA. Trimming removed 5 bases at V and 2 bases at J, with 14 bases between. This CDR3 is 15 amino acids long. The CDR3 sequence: CASSVTGFNTDTQYF. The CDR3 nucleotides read TGTGCCAGCAGCGTAACAGGGTTCAACACAGATACGCAGTATTTT. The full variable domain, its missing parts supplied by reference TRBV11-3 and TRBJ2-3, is EAGVVQSPRYKIIEKKQPVAFWCNPISGHNTLYWYLQNLGQGPELLIRYENEEAVDDSQLPKDRFSAERLKGVDSTLKIQPAELGDSAVYLCASSVTGFNTDTQYFGPGTRLTVL.

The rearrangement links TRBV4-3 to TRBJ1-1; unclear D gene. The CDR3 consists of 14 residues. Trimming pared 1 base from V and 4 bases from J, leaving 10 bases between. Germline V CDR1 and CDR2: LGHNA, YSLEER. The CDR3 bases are TGCGCCAGCAGCCAAGTATCACGAAGCACTGAAGCTTTCTTT. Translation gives CASSQVSRSTEAFF.

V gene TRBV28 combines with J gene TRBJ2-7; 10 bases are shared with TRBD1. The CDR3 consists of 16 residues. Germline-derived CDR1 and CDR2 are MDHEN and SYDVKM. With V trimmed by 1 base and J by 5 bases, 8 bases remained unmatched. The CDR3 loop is CASSLFSTGTGDEQYF. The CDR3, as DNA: TGTGCCAGCAGTTTATTCTCTACCGGGACAGGGGACGAGCAGTACTTC.

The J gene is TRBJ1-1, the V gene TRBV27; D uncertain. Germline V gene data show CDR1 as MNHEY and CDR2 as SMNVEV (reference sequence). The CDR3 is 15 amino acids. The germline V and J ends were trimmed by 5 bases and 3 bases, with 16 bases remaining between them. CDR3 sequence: CASSLGTHGDTEAFF. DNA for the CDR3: TGTGCCAGCAGTCTAGGCACACACGGGGACACTGAAGCTTTCTTT.

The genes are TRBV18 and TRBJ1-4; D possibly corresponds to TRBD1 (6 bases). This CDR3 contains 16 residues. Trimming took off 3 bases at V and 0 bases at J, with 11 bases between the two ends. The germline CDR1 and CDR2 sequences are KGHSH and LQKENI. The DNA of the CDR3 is TGTGCCAGCTCACCTGGGACACTTACAACTAATGAAAAACTGTTTTTT. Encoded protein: CASSPGTLTTNEKLFF.

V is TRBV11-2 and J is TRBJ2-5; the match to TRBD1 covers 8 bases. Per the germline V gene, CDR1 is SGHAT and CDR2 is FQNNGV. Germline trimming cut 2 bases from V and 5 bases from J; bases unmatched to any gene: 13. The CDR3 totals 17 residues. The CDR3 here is CASSLMAPGQGTETQYF. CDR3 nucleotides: TGTGCCAGCAGCTTAATGGCGCCCGGACAGGGTACGGAGACCCAGTACTTC.

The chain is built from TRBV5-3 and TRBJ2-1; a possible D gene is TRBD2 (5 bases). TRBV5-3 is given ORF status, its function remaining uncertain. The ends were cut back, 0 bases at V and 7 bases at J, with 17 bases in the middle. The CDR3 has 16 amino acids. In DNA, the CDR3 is TGTGCCAGAAGCTTGGCAGAGAACAGACTAAGGAATGAGCAGTTCTTC. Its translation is CARSLAENRLRNEQFF.

The CDR3 here is CASSKGDSYNEQFF. DNA for the CDR3: TGCGCCAGCAGCAAGGGGGACAGTTACAATGAGCAGTTCTTC. The chain employs TRBV10-2 and TRBJ2-1; 7 bases line up with TRBD1. Germline V gene data show CDR1 as WSHSY and CDR2 as SAAADI. The CDR3 extends over 14 amino acids. The junction had 6 bases not matched to a gene; V was cut back by 6 bases and J by 4 bases.

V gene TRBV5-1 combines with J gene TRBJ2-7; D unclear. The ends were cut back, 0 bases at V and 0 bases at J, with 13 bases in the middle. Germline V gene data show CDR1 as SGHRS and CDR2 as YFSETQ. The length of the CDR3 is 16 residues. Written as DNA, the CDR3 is TGCGCCAGCAGCTTGGCCCTTCAGAGCGTCTCCTACGAGCAGTACTTC. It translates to CASSLALQSVSYEQYF.

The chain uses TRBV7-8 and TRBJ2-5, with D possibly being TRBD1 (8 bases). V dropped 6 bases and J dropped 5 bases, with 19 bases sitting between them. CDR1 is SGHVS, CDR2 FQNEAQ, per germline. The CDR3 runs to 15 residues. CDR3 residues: CASSPRTGRGETQYF. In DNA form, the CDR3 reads TGTGCCAGCAGTCCGCGGACAGGGCGGGGGGAGACCCAGTACTTC. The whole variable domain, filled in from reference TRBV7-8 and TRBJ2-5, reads GAGVSQSPRYKVAKRGQDVALRCDPISGHVSLFWYQQALGQGPEFLTYFQNEAQLDKSGLPSDRFFAERPEGSVSTLKIQRTQQEDSAVYLCASSPRTGRGETQYFGPGTRLLVL.

As DNA, the CDR3 is TGTGCCAGCAGTACCGGGACAGGGGTTCCCAATACGCAGTATTTT. Translated: CASSTGTGVPNTQYF. The rearrangement uses TRBV6-5 and TRBJ2-3; 10 bases agree with TRBD1. V lost 5 bases, J lost 7 bases, and 9 bases stayed unmatched. Per germline, CDR1 MNHEY and CDR2 SVGAGI. The CDR3 spans 15 residues.

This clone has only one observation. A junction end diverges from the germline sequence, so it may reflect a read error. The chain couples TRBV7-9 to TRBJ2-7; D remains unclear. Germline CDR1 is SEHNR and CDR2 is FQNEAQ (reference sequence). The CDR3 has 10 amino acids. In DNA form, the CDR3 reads TGTGCTAGCAGCTCCCACGAGCAGTACTTC. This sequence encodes CASSSHEQYF.

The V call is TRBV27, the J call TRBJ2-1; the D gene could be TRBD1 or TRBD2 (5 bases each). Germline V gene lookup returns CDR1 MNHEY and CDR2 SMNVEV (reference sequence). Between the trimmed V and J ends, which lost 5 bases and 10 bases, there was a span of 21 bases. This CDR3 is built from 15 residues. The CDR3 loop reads CASSAPPGTPSEQFF. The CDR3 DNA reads TGTGCCAGCAGTGCCCCCCCCGGGACCCCCAGCGAGCAGTTCTTC.

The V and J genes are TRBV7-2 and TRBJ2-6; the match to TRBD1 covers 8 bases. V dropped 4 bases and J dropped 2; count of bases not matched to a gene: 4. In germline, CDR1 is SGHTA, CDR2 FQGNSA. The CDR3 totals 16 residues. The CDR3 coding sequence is TGTGCCAGCAGCTCCAGGGGGCAACCTGGGGCCAACGTCCTGACTTTC. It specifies CASSSRGQPGANVLTF.

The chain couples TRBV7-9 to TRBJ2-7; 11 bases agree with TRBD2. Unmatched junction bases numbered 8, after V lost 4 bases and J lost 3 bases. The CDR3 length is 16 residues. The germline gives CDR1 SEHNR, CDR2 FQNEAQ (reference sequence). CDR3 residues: CASSSDASGRSYEQYF. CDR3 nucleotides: TGTGCCAGCAGCTCCGATGCTAGCGGGAGGAGCTACGAGCAGTACTTC. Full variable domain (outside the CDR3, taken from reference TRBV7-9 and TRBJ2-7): DTGVSQNPRHKITKRGQNVTFRCDPISEHNRLYWYRQTLGQGPEFLTYFQNEAQLEKSRLLSDRFSAERPKGSFSTLEIQRTEQGDSAMYLCASSSDASGRSYEQYFGPGTRLTVT.

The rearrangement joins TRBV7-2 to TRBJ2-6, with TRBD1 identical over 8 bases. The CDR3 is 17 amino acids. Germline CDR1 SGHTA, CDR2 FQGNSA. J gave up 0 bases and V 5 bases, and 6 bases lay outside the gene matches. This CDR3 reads CASSLRTGNSGANVLTF. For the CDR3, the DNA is TGTGCCAGCAGCCTACGGACAGGGAACTCTGGGGCCAACGTCCTGACTTTC.

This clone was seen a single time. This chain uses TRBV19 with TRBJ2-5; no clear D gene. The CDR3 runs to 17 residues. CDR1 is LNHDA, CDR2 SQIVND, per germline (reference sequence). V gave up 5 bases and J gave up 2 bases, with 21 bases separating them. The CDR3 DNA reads TGTGCCAGTAGTCCCCGTTTAGTGGCACCGTATCAAGAGACCCAGTACTTC. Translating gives CASSPRLVAPYQETQYF.

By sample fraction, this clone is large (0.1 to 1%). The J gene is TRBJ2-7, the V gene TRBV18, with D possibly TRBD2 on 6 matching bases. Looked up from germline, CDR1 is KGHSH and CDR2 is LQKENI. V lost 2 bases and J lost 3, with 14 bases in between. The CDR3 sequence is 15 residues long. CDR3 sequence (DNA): TGTGCCAGCTCACCAGCCGGCGGGACCTTCTACGAGCAGTACTTC. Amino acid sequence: CASSPAGGTFYEQYF.

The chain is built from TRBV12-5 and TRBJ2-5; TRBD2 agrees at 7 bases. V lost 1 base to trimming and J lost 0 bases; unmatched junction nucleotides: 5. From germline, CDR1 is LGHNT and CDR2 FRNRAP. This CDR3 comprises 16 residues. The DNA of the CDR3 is TGTGCTAGTGGTTTGGGATCCGGGGGGAACCAAGAGACCCAGTACTTC. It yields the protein CASGLGSGGNQETQYF.

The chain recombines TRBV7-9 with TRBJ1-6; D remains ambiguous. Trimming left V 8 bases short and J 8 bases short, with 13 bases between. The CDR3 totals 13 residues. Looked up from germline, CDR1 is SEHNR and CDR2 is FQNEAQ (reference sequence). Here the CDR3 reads CASASLEDSPLHF. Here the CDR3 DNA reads TGTGCCAGCGCAAGTTTAGAGGATTCACCCCTCCACTTT.

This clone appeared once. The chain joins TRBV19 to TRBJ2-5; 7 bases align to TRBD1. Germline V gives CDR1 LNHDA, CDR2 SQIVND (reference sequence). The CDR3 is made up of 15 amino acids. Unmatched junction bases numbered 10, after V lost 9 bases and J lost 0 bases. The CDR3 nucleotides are TGTGCCAGCAGCCCGGGACAGATGTACCAAGAGACCCAGTACTTC. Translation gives CASSPGQMYQETQYF.